These 10 T cell receptor beta chains share one sample of origin, sequenced in a study of cytomegalovirus exposure and HLA in healthy donors (TCRdb year 2017). The method was the immunoSEQ multiplex PCR assay. The multiplex PCR relied on a mix of 60 forward primers for TCR Vbeta segments and 13 reverse primers for TCR Jbeta segments. What TCRdb holds here is the immuneACCESS table cut down to in-frame rearrangements. Part of the clones is not present; checked against another copy, under half of the missing clones reflect an unresolved V gene, and the others are unexplained. For this sample the table gives 95,000 to 150,000 clones, of which less than 90% were detected only once. Over 0.2% of the sample rests with the top ten. Source material: PBMCs. The receptors were sampled from a man in his fifties or sixties in good health and CMV-seronegative.

The genes are TRBV7-3 and TRBJ1-1, with D uncertain. The CDR3 contains 15 residues. V lost 5 bases to trimming and J lost 0 bases, with 13 bases between them. Per the germline V gene, CDR1 is SGHTA and CDR2 is FQGTGA. The CDR3 protein is CASSAFTQMNTEAFF. The DNA of the CDR3 is TGTGCCAGCAGCGCTTTCACGCAGATGAACACTGAAGCTTTCTTT. Drawing the rest from reference TRBV7-3 and TRBJ1-1, the complete variable domain is GAGVSQTPSNKVTEKGKYVELRCDPISGHTALYWYRQSLGQGPEFLIYFQGTGAADDSGLPNDRFFAVRPEGSVSTLKIQRTERGDSAVYLCASSAFTQMNTEAFFGQGTRLTVV.

The rearrangement uses TRBV7-2 and TRBJ1-2, with D unresolved. With 0 bases removed from V and 0 bases from J, the gap between germline ends came to 14 bases. The CDR3 is 17 residues long. Germline CDR1 reads SGHTA; CDR2 reads FQGNSA. The CDR3 DNA follows: TGTGCCAGCAGCTTAGCTCCCTTTGGCGGTTCTAACTATGGCTACACCTTC. This encodes CASSLAPFGGSNYGYTF.

The chain is built from TRBV27 and TRBJ2-7; 10 bases align to TRBD1. From germline, CDR1 is MNHEY and CDR2 SMNVEV (reference sequence). The V gene end was trimmed by 2 bases and the J gene end by 4 bases; junction bases not matched to a gene: 5. The CDR3 contains 15 residues. Written as DNA, the CDR3 is TGTGCCAGCAGTTTAACAGGGGACAGGGGATACGAGCAGTACTTC. Amino acid sequence: CASSLTGDRGYEQYF.

The chain carries TRBV4-3 and TRBJ2-7; 7 positions match TRBD1. The V gene's germline CDR1 is LGHNA and CDR2 YSLEER. The J segment lost 0 bases and the V segment lost 4 bases, leaving 6 bases of the junction unmatched. The CDR3 spans 15 residues. In nucleotides, the CDR3 is TGCGCCAGCAGCCCTTTCCGGGACAGCTCCTACGAGCAGTACTTC. Translation: CASSPFRDSSYEQYF.

The CDR3 DNA follows: TGTGCCAGCAGCTTAGTCGGCAGGGCACCCTACGAGCAGTACTTC. It is translated as CASSLVGRAPYEQYF. J is TRBJ2-7 and V is TRBV11-2; D might be TRBD1 (5 bases). Trimming stripped 1 base from V and 2 bases from J, with 12 bases between. The CDR3 consists of 15 residues. In germline, CDR1 is SGHAT, CDR2 FQNNGV.

The J gene is TRBJ2-7, the V gene TRBV25-1; TRBD1 agrees at 11 bases. The CDR3 is made up of 17 amino acids. Looked up from germline, CDR1 is MGHDK and CDR2 is SYGVNS. After removal of 0 bases from V and 2 bases from J, the junction contained 6 bases not matched to a gene. The CDR3 protein is CASSEYGLGQGAYEQYF. The CDR3 nucleotides read TGTGCCAGCAGTGAATATGGTTTGGGACAGGGGGCCTACGAGCAGTACTTC.

The chain uses TRBV29-1 and TRBJ2-1, with D hard to call. V dropped 7 bases and J dropped 5 bases, with 9 bases sitting between them. This CDR3 comprises 11 residues. Looked up from germline, CDR1 is SQVTM and CDR2 is ANQGSEA. The CDR3 DNA reads as TGCAGCGGCGGCAGCAACAATGAGCAGTTCTTC. This encodes CSGGSNNEQFF.

The gene calls are TRBV7-9 and TRBJ2-5; 9 positions match TRBD1. Germline-derived CDR1 and CDR2 are SEHNR and FQNEAQ (reference sequence). There are 14 residues in the CDR3. With V trimmed by 11 bases and J by 5 bases, 12 bases remained unmatched. Here the CDR3 DNA reads TGTGCCGGCTCCGGGACAGGGAATGGGGAGACCCAGTACTTC. It translates to CAGSGTGNGETQYF.

A single count supports this clone. The rearrangement joins TRBV6-1 to TRBJ2-7, with D possibly TRBD1 on 5 matching bases. Germline V gives CDR1 MNHNS, CDR2 SASEGT. The CDR3 is 15 residues long. The V end was cut by 0 bases, the J end by 3 bases, with 12 bases between. This CDR3 reads CASSEAETVGYEQYF. CDR3 coding DNA: TGTGCCAGCAGTGAAGCAGAGACAGTGGGCTACGAGCAGTACTTC.

The chain has TRBV9 and TRBJ2-7; a weak D match, TRBD1 (6 bases). The ends were cut back, 4 bases at V and 1 base at J, with 12 bases in the middle. The CDR3 covers 14 residues. From germline, CDR1 is SGDLS and CDR2 YYNGEE. The CDR3 DNA reads as TGTGCCAGCAGCCCCCAGACAGGATCCTACGAGCAGTACTTC. Encoded protein: CASSPQTGSYEQYF.